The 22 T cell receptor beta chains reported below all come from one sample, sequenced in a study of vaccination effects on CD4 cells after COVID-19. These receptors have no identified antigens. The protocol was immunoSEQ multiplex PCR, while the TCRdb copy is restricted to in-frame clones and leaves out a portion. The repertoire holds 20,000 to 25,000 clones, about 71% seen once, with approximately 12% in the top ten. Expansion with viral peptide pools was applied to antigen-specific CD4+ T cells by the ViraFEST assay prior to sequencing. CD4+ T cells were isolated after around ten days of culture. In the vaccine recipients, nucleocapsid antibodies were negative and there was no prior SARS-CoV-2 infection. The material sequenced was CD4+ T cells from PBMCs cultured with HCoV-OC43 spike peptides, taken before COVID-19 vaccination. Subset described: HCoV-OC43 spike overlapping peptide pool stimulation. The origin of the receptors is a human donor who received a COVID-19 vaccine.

The CDR3 loop is CASSLDRQGGTEAFF. The CDR3 region has the DNA TGTGCCAGCAGCTTAGATCGGCAGGGTGGCACTGAAGCTTTCTTT. The chain links TRBV7-8 to TRBJ1-1; D might be TRBD1 (5 bases). CDR3 length equals 15 residues. Trimming removed 1 base at V and 4 bases at J, with 13 bases between. CDR1 and CDR2 (germline): SGHVS, FQNEAQ. The variable domain in full, completed from reference TRBV7-8 and TRBJ1-1, reads GAGVSQSPRYKVAKRGQDVALRCDPISGHVSLFWYQQALGQGPEFLTYFQNEAQLDKSGLPSDRFFAERPEGSVSTLKIQRTQQEDSAVYLCASSLDRQGGTEAFFGQGTRLTVV.

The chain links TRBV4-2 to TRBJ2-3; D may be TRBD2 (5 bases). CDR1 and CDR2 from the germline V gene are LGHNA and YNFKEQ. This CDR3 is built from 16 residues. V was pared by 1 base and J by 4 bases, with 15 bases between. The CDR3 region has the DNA TGTGCCAGCAGCCAAGGTAGCGTACGAGCCGCAGATACGCAGTATTTT. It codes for CASSQGSVRAADTQYF.

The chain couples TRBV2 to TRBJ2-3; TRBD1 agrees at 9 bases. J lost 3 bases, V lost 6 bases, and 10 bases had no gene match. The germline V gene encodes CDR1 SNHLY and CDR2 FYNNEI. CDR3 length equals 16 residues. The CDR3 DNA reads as TGTGCCAGCAGCCCGGGACAGGGTAAGAGAACAGATACGCAGTATTTT. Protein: CASSPGQGKRTDTQYF.

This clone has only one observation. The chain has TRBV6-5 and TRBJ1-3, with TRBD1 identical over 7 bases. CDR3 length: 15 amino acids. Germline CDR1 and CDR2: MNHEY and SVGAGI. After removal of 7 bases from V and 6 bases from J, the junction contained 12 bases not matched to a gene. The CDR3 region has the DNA TGTGCCAGCACTCGGGACAGCCCAACGGCAAACACCATATATTTT. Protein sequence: CASTRDSPTANTIYF.

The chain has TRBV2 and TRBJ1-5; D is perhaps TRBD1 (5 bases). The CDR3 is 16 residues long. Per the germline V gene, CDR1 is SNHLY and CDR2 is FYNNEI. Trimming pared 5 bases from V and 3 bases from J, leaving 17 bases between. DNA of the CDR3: TGTGCCAGCAGTCAGGGCTCCGGCAGTATCAATCAGCCCCAGCATTTT. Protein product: CASSQGSGSINQPQHF.

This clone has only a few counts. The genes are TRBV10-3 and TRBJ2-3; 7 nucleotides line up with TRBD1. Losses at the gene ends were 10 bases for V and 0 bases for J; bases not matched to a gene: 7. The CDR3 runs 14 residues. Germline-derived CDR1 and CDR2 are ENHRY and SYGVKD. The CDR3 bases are TGTGCCACCCAACAGGGGACAAGCACAGATACGCAGTATTTT. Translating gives CATQQGTSTDTQYF.

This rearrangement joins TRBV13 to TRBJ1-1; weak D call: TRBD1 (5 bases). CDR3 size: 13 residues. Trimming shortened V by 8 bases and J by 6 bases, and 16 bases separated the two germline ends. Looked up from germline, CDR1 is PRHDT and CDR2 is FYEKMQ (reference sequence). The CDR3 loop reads CASSGHPLAEAFF. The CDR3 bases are TGTGCCAGCTCTGGACACCCGTTAGCTGAAGCTTTCTTT.

CDR3 in amino acids: CSVEDRWLSGVTSYNEQFF. CDR3 nucleotide sequence: TGCAGCGTTGAAGATAGATGGCTTTCGGGTGTCACCTCCTACAATGAGCAGTTCTTC. The chain uses TRBV29-1 and TRBJ2-1; D is unresolved. Germline CDR1 SQVTM, CDR2 ANQGSEA. CDR3 length equals 19 residues. Trimming removed 0 bases from V and 0 bases from J, with 21 bases in between.

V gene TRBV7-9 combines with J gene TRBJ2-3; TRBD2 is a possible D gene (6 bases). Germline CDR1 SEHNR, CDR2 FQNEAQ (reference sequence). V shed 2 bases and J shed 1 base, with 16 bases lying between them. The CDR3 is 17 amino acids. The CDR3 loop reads CASSLRRGQSRTDTQYF. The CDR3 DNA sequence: TGTGCCAGCAGCTTACGGCGGGGTCAATCACGCACAGATACGCAGTATTTT.

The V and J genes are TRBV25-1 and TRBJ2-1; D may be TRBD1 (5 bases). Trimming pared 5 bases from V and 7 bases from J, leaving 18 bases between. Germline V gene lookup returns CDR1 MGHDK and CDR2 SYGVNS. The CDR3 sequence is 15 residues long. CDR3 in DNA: TGTGCCAGCAGTAGGGTGCAGGGATCGCAAAATGAGCAGTTCTTC. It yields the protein CASSRVQGSQNEQFF.

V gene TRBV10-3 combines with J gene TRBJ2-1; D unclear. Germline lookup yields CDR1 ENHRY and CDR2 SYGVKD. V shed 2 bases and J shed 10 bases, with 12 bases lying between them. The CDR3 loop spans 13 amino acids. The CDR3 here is CAISEEVSQEQFF. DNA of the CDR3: TGTGCCATCAGTGAGGAAGTTAGTCAGGAGCAGTTCTTC.

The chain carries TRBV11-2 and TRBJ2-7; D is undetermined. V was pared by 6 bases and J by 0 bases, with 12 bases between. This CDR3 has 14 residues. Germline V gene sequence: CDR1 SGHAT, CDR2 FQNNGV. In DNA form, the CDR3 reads TGTGCCAGCAGGCCGGGCAGGAGCTCCTACGAGCAGTACTTC. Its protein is CASRPGRSSYEQYF.

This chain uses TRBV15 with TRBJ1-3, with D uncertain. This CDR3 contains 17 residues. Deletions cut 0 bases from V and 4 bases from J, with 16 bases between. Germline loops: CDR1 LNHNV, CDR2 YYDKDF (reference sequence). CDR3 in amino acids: CATSREEVVRAGNTIYF. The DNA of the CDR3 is TGTGCCACCAGCAGAGAAGAGGTGGTCAGAGCAGGAAACACCATATATTTT.

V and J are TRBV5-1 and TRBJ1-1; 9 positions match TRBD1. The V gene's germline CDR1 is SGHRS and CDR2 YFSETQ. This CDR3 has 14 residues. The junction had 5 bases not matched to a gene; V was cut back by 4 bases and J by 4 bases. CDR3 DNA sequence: TGCGCCAGCAGCCCTGGACAGGGGTTCACTGAAGCTTTCTTT. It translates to CASSPGQGFTEAFF.

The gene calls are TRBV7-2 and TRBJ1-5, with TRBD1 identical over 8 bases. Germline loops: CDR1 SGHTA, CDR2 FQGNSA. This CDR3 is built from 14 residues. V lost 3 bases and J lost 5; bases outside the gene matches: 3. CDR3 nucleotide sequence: TGTGCCAGCAGCTTTCGACAGGGGTATCAGCCCCAGCATTTT. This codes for CASSFRQGYQPQHF.

DNA of the CDR3: TGTGCCAGCAGCCAGAGCGGGGGGGCCTACGAGCAGTACTTC. Encoded protein: CASSQSGGAYEQYF. This sequence joins TRBV6-5 and TRBJ2-7; 10 bases fit TRBD2. This CDR3 region has 14 residues. The J segment lost 2 bases and the V segment lost 6 bases, leaving 4 bases of the junction unmatched. From germline, CDR1 is MNHEY and CDR2 SVGAGI.

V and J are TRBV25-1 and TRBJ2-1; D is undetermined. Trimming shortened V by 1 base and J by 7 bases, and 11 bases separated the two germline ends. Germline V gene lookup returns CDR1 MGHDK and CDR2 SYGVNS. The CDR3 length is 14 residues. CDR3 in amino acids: CASSEWGNSNEQFF. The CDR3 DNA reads TGTGCCAGCAGTGAATGGGGTAACTCAAATGAGCAGTTCTTC. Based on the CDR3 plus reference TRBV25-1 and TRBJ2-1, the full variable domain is EADIYQTPRYLVIGTGKKITLECSQTMGHDKMYWYQQDPGMELHLIHYSYGVNSTEKGDLSSESTVSRIRTEHFPLTLESARPSHTSQYLCASSEWGNSNEQFFGPGTRLTVL.

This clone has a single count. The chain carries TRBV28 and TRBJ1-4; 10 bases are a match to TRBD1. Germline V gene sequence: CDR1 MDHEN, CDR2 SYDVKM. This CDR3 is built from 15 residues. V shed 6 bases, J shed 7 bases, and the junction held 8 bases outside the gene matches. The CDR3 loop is CASSPPGQGGEKLFF. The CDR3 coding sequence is TGTGCCAGCAGCCCACCCGGACAGGGGGGTGAAAAACTGTTTTTT.

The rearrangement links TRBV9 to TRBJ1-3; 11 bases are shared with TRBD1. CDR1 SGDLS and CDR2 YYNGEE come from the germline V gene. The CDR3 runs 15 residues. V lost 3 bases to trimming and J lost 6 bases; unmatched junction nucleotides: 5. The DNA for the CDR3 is TGTGCCAGCAGCGCTGGACAGGGGGCGGTAAACACCATATATTTT. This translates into CASSAGQGAVNTIYF.

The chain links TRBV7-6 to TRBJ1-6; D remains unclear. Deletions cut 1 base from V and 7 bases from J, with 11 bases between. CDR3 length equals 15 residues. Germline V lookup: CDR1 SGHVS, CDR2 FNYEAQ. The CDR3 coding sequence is TGTGCCAGCAGCTTAGTAGGGCTACAGAATTCACCCCTCCACTTT. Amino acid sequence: CASSLVGLQNSPLHF.

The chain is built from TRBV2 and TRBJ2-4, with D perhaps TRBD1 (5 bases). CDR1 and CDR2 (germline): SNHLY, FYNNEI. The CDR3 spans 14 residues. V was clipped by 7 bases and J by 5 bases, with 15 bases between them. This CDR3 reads CASKDSLAQNIQYF. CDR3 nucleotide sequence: TGTGCCAGCAAAGACAGTCTGGCCCAAAACATTCAGTACTTC.

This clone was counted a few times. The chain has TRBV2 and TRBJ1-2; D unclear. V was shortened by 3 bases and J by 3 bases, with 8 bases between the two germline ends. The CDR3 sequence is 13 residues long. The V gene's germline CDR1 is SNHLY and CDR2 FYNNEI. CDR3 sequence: CASSERRYYGYTF. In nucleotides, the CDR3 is TGTGCCAGCAGTGAGCGGAGATACTATGGCTACACCTTC.